Reported below is one T cell receptor (beta chain). Its cognate antigen is unknown. Donors had no recently reported acute infections or vaccinations and were HIV-negative. Naive CD45RA+ and memory CD45RA-negative subsets were split from CD4+ cells. Some clones are missing from TCRdb's copy, which holds only in-frame ones; the method was immunoSEQ multiplex PCR. The table shows 150,000 to 200,000 clones, with just under 95% occurring only once. The entry originates in a study of shared clonotypes between healthy human individuals. The study's findings and limits: Unshared clonotypes carried lower generation probabilities than those common to all four donors. Of the naive CD4 clonotypes, approximately 5% were shared across several donors.

The sample comprised naive CD4+ T cells sorted from blood. The subset here: CD45RA+ positively selected. The receptor comes from a woman in her twenties or thirties in good health.

The CDR3 DNA is TGTGCCATCAGGGAGACAGGGGGCCAAACCTACGAGCAGTACTTC. Its protein product is CAIRETGGQTYEQYF. The chain links TRBV10-3 to TRBJ2-7; 10 bases line up with TRBD1. Per the germline V gene, CDR1 is ENHRY and CDR2 is SYGVKD. The CDR3 contains 15 residues. V gave up 6 bases and J gave up 2 bases; unmatched junction bases: 7.